Here is one TCR beta chain with its context. Two negative PCRs, clearance, or symptom resolution had been documented for recovered Cohort 3 donors. In the original workflow: Reference gene primer amplification gave nucleated cell count estimates. Data came from immunoSEQ multiplex PCR; TCRdb stores just in-frame clones and leaves some out. V, J and clone size were drawn from that table, and D and trimming were deduced from the DNA. In the table there are under 200,000 clones, over 75% of which are singletons. The sample is drawn from a study of blood T cell repertoires in COVID-19. J was trimmed by 4 bases and V by 0 bases; bases with no gene match: 8. This CDR3 comprises 17 residues. Germline V gene sequence: CDR1 SGHRS, CDR2 YFSETQ.

This chain joins TRBV5-1 and TRBJ2-7; 12 nucleotides line up with TRBD2. The receptor's source is a woman aged 50 to 60 who had recovered from COVID-19. Sample: PBMCs or T cells enriched from blood (not recorded which). The CDR3 loop is CASSLALAGGPGYEQYF. The CDR3 DNA reads as TGCGCCAGCAGCTTGGCGCTAGCGGGAGGGCCGGGTTACGAGCAGTACTTC. The whole variable domain, remainder taken from reference TRBV5-1 and TRBJ2-7, is KAGVTQTPRYLIKTRGQQVTLSCSPISGHRSVSWYQQTPGQGLQFLFEYFSETQRNKGNFPGRFSGRQFSNSRSEMNVSTLELGDSALYLCASSLALAGGPGYEQYFGPGTRLTVT.